This T cell receptor beta chain is drawn from a study of Ad26.COV2.S vaccination and SARS-CoV-2 variants. Study in general: Participants got Ad26.COV2.S intramuscularly, once or twice 56 days apart. General study points: Once vaccination had occurred, spike-specific CD8+ and CD4+ T cell responses reportedly showed substantial breadth.

From germline, CDR1 is MNHEY and CDR2 SVGEGT. The CDR3 is 14 residues long. The V end was cut by 6 bases, the J end by 5 bases, with 17 bases between. Turning to this clone: Its antigen remains unknown.

Produced via immunoSEQ multiplex PCR; TCRdb's table is partial and in-frame only. The sample lists approximately 350,000 clones; 83% were seen once. As for treatment: some 19 received Ad26.COV2.S at low or high dose, single or two shots; 5 received placebo; per-sample allocation not given. Vaccine and placebo recipients were sampled on day 63 after the first injection. The chain links TRBV6-2 or TRBV6-3 to TRBJ2-7, with D perhaps assigned TRBD1 or TRBD2 (6 bases each). The sequence was collected from a person between 18 and 65 years old who received the Ad26.COV2.S COVID-19 vaccine or a placebo. The material was peripheral blood, obtained in a trial of Ad26.COV2.S vaccine versus placebo. The CDR3 protein is CASSWAQGRNEQYF. DNA of the CDR3: TGTGCCAGCAGCTGGGCCCAGGGGAGGAACGAGCAGTACTTC.